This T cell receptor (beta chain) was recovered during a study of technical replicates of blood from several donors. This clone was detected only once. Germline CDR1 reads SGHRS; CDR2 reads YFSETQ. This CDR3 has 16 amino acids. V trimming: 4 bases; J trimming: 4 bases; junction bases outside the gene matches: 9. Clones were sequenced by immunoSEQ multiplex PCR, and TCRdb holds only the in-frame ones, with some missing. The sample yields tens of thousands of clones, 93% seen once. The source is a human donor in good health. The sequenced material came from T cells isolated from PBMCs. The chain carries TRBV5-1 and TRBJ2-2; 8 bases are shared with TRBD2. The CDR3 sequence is CASSLRGGGRTGELFF. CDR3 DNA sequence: TGCGCCAGCAGCCTGCGGGGCGGGGGGCGCACCGGGGAGCTGTTTTTT.